This is a list of T cell receptor beta chains from one sample in a study of T cells in lung cancer brain metastases. Clones were read by immunoSEQ multiplex PCR, and TCRdb kept only the in-frame ones, dropping some. This sample yields over 2,000 clones, of which approximately 92% are seen a single time; around 4.9% belongs to the top ten. The specimen sequenced was tumor tissue from the primary lung tumor. These receptors all come from a woman aged 30 to 39 with non-small cell lung cancer. Both conserved end residues are part of each CDR3. The D gene is left open where the match is weak. Rows give clone size only sometimes, using once, few, many, or a class for an expanded clone.

d_call	j_call	clone_size	v_call	cdr3_aa	cdr3_nt
NA	TRBJ2-5	NA	TRBV14	CASSHLQGTETQYF	TGTGCCAGCAGCCACTTACAGGGTACGGAGACCCAGTACTTC
NA	TRBJ2-7	NA	TRBV10-3	CAIQGGGLYEQYF	TGTGCCATTCAGGGGGGGGGCCTCTACGAGCAGTACTTC
NA	TRBJ2-2	NA	TRBV9	CASSVEQFTGELFF	TGTGCCAGCAGCGTAGAGCAGTTCACCGGGGAGCTGTTTTTT
NA	TRBJ1-1	NA	TRBV6-5	CASSYGQSVVAEAFF	TGTGCCAGCAGTTACGGCCAGTCGGTAGTTGCTGAAGCTTTCTTT
TRBD1	TRBJ2-2	once	TRBV7-7	CASSKQGGTGELFF	TGTGCTAGCAGCAAACAGGGGGGCACCGGGGAGCTGTTTTTT
NA	TRBJ1-4	NA	TRBV6-5	CASKDGGWDEKLFF	TGTGCCAGCAAGGACGGGGGCTGGGATGAAAAACTGTTTTTT
TRBD1	TRBJ2-2	NA	TRBV4-1	CASSLKTGGNTGELFF	TGCGCCAGCAGCCTTAAGACAGGGGGAAACACCGGGGAGCTGTTTTTT
TRBD2	TRBJ2-3	NA	TRBV10-1	CASSESGGSVADTQYF	TGCGCCAGCAGTGAGTCTGGCGGGAGTGTGGCGGATACGCAGTATTTT
NA	TRBJ1-3	NA	TRBV11-3	CASSGRGLSGNTIYF	TGTGCCAGCTCCGGGAGGGGACTCTCTGGAAACACCATATATTTT
NA	TRBJ1-2	few	TRBV5-1	CASRTVANYGYTF	TGCGCCAGCAGGACTGTTGCTAACTATGGCTACACCTTC
NA	TRBJ2-7	NA	TRBV11-2	CASSSRLVAYEQYF	TGTGCCAGCAGCTCGAGACTAGTGGCCTACGAGCAGTACTTC
NA	TRBJ2-1	NA	TRBV7-9	CASSLAGTYNEQFF	TGTGCCAGCAGCTTAGCGGGTACCTACAATGAGCAGTTCTTC
NA	TRBJ1-4	NA	TRBV27	CASSSSSRGFNEKLFF	TGTGCCAGCAGTTCCTCGAGCAGGGGCTTTAATGAAAAACTGTTTTTT
NA	TRBJ2-5	NA	TRBV11-2	CASSLDPPTGWFVETQYF	TGTGCCAGCAGCTTAGATCCCCCGACCGGCTGGTTCGTGGAGACCCAGTACTTC
NA	TRBJ1-1	NA	TRBV4-3	CASSHRGYLNTEAFF	TGCGCCAGCAGCCACAGGGGCTACCTGAACACTGAAGCTTTCTTT
NA	TRBJ1-2	NA	TRBV9	CASSVGHNGYTF	TGTGCCAGCAGCGTAGGCCACAATGGCTACACCTTC
NA	TRBJ2-7	NA	TRBV27	CASSFSPETYEQYF	TGTGCCAGCAGTTTCAGCCCAGAAACTTACGAGCAGTACTTC
TRBD1	TRBJ1-1	NA	TRBV14	CASSSTGTGAKSFF	TGTGCCAGCAGCTCTACCGGGACAGGGGCTAAATCTTTCTTT